A single T cell receptor beta chain is shown here with its context. At least ten counts were recorded for this clonotype. It has no known antigen specificity. There are no base qualities to consult, and no much larger clone falls within one base. Genomic DNA was used as template for profiling of TCR beta VDJ combinations and CDR3 sequences. An Illumina HiSeq 2000 was used for TCR repertoire sequencing. As for the original processing: TRBV/TRBJ rearrangement plots, CDR3 size and DJ length profiles, and Simpson's diversity index were used to assess repertoires. The immunodominant clone was defined as the most abundant DNA sequence in deep sequencing data. CDR3 amino acid sequences were screened for sharing across subjects and were compared with published repertoires and the VDJdb database. TCRdb cleaned the public reads at Q25 with fastp, built clones with MiXCR and kept in-frame beta chains. Merged by CDR3 protein, the rows form single entries marked with the most common genes and DNA. The V and J calls and clone size come from TCRdb's table, not from the authors' own analysis. This sample has about 130,000 distinct CDR3 sequences in its table, and 48% of those were observed once. 2% to 3% of the sample rests with the top ten.

In this study, sorted CD4+ and CD8+ T cells from the blood of healthy subjects and of severe aplastic anemia patients had their TCR repertoires deep-sequenced. Ficoll-Paque density gradient centrifugation was used to isolate peripheral blood mononuclear cells. CD4+ and CD8+ T cells were sorted by FACS or magnetic beads before DNA extraction. Measured from the cysteine to the phenylalanine, the CDR3 is 15 residues long. Solely the CDR3 DNA is kept, with 45 bases framed from the first base. In the germline V gene, CDR1 corresponds to SGHTA and CDR2 to FQGNSA. V is cut by 5 bases and J by 4 bases, and the space between the germline ends is 17 bases. The data are from a study of CD8+CD57+ T cells in acquired aplastic anemia listed by TCRdb under 2018. Looking at the study overall: A mean of roughly 3.2 ug of DNA, ranging from roughly 0.18 to 30 ug, was extracted from sorted CD4+ and CD8+ cells. An average of around 10 million reads for CD4+ cells and roughly 12 million reads for CD8+ cells was obtained from healthy donor samples.

Study-wide conclusions, independent of this receptor: Although roughly 30 CD8+ CDR3 sequences were shared by patients and controls, these sequences appeared highly expressed in patients and within the immunodominant clones of patients. Patients and healthy controls showed no significant difference in CD8+ Simpson's diversity (P=0.060).

Rearrangement joined TRBV7-2 to TRBJ1-2; TRBD1 might be the D gene, on 6 matching bases. Input material: sorted CD4+, CD8+, or CD8+CD57+ T cells (not recorded which) from PBMCs. The TCR comes from a human donor in good health, serving as a control. The nucleotide sequence reads as follows: TGTGCCAGCAGCGTGAAGGTGGGGGCGACCTATGGCTACACCTTC. This yields the protein CASSVKVGATYGYTF. With the rest looked up from the reference TRBV7-2 and TRBJ1-2 genes rather than sequenced, the full variable domain is GAGVSQSPSNKVTEKGKDVELRCDPISGHTALYWYRQSLGQGLEFLIYFQGNSAPDKSGLPSDRFSAERTGGSVSTLTIQRTQQEDSAVYLCASSVKVGATYGYTFGSGTRLTVV.